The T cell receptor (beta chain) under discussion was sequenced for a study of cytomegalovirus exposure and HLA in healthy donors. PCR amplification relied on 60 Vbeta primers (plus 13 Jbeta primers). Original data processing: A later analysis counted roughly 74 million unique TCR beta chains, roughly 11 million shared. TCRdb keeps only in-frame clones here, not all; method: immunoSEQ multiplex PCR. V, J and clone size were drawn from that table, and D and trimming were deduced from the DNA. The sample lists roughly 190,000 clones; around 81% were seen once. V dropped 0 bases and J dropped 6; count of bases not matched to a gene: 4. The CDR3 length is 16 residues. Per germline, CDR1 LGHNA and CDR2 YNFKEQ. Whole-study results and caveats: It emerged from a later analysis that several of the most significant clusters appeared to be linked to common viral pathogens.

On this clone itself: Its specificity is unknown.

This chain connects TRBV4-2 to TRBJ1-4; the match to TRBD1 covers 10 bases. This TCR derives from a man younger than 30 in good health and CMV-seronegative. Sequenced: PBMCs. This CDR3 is CASSQEKGQGYEKLFF. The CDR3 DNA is TGTGCCAGCAGCCAAGAAAAGGGACAGGGGTATGAAAAACTGTTTTTT.